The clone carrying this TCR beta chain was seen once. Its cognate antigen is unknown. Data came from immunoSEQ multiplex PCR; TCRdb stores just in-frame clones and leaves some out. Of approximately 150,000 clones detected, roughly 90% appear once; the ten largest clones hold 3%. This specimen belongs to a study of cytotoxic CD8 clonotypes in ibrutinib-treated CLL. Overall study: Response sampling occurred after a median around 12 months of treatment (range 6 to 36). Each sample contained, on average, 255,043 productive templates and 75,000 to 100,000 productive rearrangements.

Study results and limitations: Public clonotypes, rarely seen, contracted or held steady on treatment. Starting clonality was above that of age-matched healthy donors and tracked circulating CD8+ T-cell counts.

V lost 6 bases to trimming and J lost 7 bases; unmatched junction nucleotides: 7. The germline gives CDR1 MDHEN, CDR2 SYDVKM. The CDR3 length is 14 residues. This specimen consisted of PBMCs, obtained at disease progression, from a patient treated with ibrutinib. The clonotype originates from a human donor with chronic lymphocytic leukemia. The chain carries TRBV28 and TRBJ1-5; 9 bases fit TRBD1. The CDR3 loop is CASSLEQGAQPQHF. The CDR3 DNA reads TGTGCCAGCAGCCTGGAACAGGGGGCGCAGCCCCAGCATTTT.